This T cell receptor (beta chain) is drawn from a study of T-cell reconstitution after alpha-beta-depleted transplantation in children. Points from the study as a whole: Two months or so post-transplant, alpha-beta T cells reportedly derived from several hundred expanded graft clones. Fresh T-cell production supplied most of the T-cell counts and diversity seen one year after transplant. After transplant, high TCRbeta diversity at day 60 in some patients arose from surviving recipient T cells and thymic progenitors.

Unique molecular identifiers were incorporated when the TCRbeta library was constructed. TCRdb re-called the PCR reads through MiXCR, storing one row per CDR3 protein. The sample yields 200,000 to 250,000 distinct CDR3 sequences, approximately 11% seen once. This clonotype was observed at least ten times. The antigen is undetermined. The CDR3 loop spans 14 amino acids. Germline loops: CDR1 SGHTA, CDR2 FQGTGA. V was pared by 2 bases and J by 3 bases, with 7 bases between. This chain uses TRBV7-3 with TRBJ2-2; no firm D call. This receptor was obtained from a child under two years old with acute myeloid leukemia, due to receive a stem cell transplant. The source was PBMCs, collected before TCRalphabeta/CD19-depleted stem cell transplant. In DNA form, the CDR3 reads TGTGCCAGCAGCTTAGGGCCTTACACCGGGGAGCTGTTTTTT. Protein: CASSLGPYTGELFF.